This T cell receptor (beta chain) came from a study of CXCR3-negative and CXCR3-positive naive CD8 T cells. Broader study findings: TRB CDR3s were more hydrophobic in CXCR3-positive than in CXCR3-negative naive cells. Cryopreservation partially decreased CXCR3 expression, and most assays used fresh PBMCs.

Germline V gene data show CDR1 as GTSNPN and CDR2 as SVGIG (reference sequence). The CDR3 is 13 residues long. The authors prepared UMI-labeled TRB cDNA libraries by 5' RACE. TCRdb reworked the 5' RACE reads into one entry per CDR3 protein, no DNA. Its table lists under 85,000 distinct CDR3 sequences. A note on this clonotype: Antigen unknown.

Input material: naive CXCR3+ CD8+ T cells from blood. Regarding subset: CD45RO-CCR7+CD27+CD95- naive CD8+ T cells expressing CXCR3 (TNR3+). This receptor was taken from a human donor in good health. Some clones in this sample may be carry-over from other donors' samples. The J gene is TRBJ2-7, the V gene TRBV30. The CDR3 loop reads CAWSPGLTYEQYF.